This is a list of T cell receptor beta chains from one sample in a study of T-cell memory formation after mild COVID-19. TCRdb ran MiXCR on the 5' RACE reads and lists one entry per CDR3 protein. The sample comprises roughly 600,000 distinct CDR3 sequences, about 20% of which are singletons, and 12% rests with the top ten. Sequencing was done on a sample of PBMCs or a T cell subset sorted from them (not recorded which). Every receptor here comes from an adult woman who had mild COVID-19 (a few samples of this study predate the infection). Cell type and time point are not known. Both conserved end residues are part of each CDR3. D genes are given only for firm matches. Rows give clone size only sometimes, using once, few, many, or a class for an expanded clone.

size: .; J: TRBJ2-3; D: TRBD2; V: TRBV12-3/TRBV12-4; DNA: TGTGCCAGCAGCGACGGACTAGCGTTTGATACGCAGTATTTT; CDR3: CASSDGLAFDTQYF
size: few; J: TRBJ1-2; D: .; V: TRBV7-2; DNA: TGTGCCAGCAGCTTAGTAGGGGCGAGCTATGGCTACACCTTC; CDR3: CASSLVGASYGYTF
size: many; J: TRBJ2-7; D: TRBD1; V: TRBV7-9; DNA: TGTGCCAGCGGGGAGACAGGGCCAGCCTACGAGCAGTACTTC; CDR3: CASGETGPAYEQYF
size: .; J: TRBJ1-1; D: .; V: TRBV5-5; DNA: TGTGCCAGCAGCTATTGGGGGGGTGTGAACACTGAAGCTTTCTTT; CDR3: CASSYWGGVNTEAFF
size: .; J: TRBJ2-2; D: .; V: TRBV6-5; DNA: TGTGCCAGCAGTTACTCGATCAGGGGGGCGTCCACCGGGGAGCTGTTTTTT; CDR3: CASSYSIRGASTGELFF
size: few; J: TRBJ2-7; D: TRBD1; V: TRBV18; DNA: TGTGCCAGCTCACCACCCCCTACAGGGGGAAACTACGAGCAGTACTTC; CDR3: CASSPPPTGGNYEQYF
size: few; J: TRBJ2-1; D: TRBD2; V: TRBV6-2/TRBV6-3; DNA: TGTGCCAGCAGTTACCCCGCTAGCGGGAGTTATGAGCAGTTCTTC; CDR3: CASSYPASGSYEQFF
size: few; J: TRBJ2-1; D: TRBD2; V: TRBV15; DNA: TGTGCCACCAGCAGAGATTTGAGGGGACTAGCAGTCTACAATGAGCAGTTCTTC; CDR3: CATSRDLRGLAVYNEQFF
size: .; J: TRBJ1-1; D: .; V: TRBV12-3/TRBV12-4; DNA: TGTGCCAGCAGTGTGAAAAGGGGCGTGAACACTGAAGCTTTCTTT; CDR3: CASSVKRGVNTEAFF
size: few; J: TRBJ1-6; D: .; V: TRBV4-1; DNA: TGCGCCAGCAGCCAAGATTGGACGGATGCCTACAATTCACCCCTCCACTTT; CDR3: CASSQDWTDAYNSPLHF
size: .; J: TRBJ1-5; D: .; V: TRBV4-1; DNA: TGCGCCAGCAGCCACTACAGGGCGGCCAATCAGCCCCAGCATTTT; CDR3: CASSHYRAANQPQHF
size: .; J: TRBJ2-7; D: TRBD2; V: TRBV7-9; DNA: TGTGCCAGCAGCTCCGAGCGGGAGGGGCAGTACTTC; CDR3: CASSSEREGQYF
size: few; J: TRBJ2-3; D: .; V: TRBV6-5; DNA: TGTGCCAGCAGTTACGGCTCAGATACGCAGTATTTT; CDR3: CASSYGSDTQYF
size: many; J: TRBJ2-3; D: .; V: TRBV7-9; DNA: TGTGCCAGCAGCTGGGATACCACAGATACGCAGTATTTT; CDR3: CASSWDTTDTQYF
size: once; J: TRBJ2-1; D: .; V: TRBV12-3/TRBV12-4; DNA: TGTGCCAGCAGTTTGAATCAGGTTGCCTACAATGAGCAGTTCTTC; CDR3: CASSLNQVAYNEQFF
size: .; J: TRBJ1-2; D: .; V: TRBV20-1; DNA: TGCAGGAGCGAGGCGGGCCCCTATGGCTACACCTTC; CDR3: CRSEAGPYGYTF
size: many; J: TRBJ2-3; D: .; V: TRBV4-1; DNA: TGCGCCAGCAGCGCTCCCTCGACAGGCGTTTACACAGATACGCAGTATTTT; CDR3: CASSAPSTGVYTDTQYF
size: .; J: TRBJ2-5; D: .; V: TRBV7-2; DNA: TGTGCCAGCAGCTTCAGGGGAGGGCCGGGAGAGACCCAGTACTTC; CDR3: CASSFRGGPGETQYF
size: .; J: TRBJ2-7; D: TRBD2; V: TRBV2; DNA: TGTGCCACCCACCGGACTAGCGGGATTTACGAGCAGTACTTC; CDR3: CATHRTSGIYEQYF
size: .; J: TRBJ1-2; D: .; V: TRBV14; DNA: TGTGCCAGCAGCCAAGGGGTCGCCCTCTATGGCTACACCTTC; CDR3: CASSQGVALYGYTF
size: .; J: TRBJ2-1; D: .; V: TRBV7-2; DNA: TGTGCCAGCATACTAGCTCTCACAGCGTCCTACAATGAGCAGTTCTTC; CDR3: CASILALTASYNEQFF
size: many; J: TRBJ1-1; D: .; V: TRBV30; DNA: TGTGCCTGGAGGCCATGGGGGCGTATGAACACTGAAGCTTTCTTT; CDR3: CAWRPWGRMNTEAFF
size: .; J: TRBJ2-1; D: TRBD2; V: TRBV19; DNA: TGTGCCAGTAGTTCCACCTCTAGCGGGATCCCCTACAATGAGCAGTTCTTC; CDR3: CASSSTSSGIPYNEQFF
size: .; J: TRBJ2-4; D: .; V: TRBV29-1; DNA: TGCAGCGTTAAAGGGTTATCCAAAAACATTCAGTACTTC; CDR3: CSVKGLSKNIQYF
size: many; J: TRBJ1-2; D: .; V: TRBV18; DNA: TGTGCCAGCTCACCCGGCGGGACGGCGGCCTATGGCTACACCTTC; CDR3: CASSPGGTAAYGYTF
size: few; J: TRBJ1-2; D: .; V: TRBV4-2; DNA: TGTGCCAGCAGCCAAGTGCGGGAACAGGCAGGGGGCTACACCTTC; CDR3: CASSQVREQAGGYTF
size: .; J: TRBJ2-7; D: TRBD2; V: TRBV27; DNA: TGTGCCAGCGGGTGGGGACTAGCTTACGAGCAGTACTTC; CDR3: CASGWGLAYEQYF
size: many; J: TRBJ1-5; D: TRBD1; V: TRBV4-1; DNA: TGCGCCAGCAGCCCGGCCCAGGGGGACTGGTCGGAGCCCCAGCATTTT; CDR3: CASSPAQGDWSEPQHF
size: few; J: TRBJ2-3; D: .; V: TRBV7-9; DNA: TGTGCCAGCAGCGTTTTTGCAGGGGGGAAGTTTACAGATACGCAGTATTTT; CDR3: CASSVFAGGKFTDTQYF
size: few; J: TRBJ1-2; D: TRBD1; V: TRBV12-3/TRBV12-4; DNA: TGTGCCAGCAGCCTGGGGACAGGGAAGTATGGCTACACCTTC; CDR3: CASSLGTGKYGYTF
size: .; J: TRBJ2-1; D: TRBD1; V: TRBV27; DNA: TGTGCCAGCAGAGGAGACAGGGGGACCTACAATGAGCAGTTCTTC; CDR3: CASRGDRGTYNEQFF
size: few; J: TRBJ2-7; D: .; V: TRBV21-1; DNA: TGTGCCGGCTTACTAGCGGGCCCCGAAAAATCCCCTATTATCTTC; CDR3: CAGLLAGPEKSPIIF
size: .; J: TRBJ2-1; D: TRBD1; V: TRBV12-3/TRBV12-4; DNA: TGTGCCAGCAGTTTTCGACAGGGCAATGAGCAGTTCTTC; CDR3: CASSFRQGNEQFF
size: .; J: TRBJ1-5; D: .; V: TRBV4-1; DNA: TGCGCCAGCAGCCATACAGGGCTTGGACAGCCCCAGCATTTT; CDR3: CASSHTGLGQPQHF
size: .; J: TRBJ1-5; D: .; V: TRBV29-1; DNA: TGCAGCGCAGCTTCCGGTGGCAATCAGCCCCAGCATTTT; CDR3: CSAASGGNQPQHF
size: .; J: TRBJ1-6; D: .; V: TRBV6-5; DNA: TGTGCCAGCAGAAATACGGCCGGTTCACCCCTCCACTTT; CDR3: CASRNTAGSPLHF
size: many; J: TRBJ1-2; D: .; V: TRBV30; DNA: TGTGCCAGCCCCCCAAGGGGAAACAACTATGGCTACACCTTC; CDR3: CASPPRGNNYGYTF
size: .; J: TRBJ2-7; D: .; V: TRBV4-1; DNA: TGCGCCAGCAGCCCTAAGGAGCACTCCTACGAGCAGTACTTC; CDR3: CASSPKEHSYEQYF
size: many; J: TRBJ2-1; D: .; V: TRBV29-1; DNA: TGCAGCGTTGAGGGGGCCGGTTTAAATGAGCAGTTCTTC; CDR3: CSVEGAGLNEQFF
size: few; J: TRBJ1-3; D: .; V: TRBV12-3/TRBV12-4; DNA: TGTGCCAGCAGTTTACTCAGGGGCATTGGAAACACCATATATTTT; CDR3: CASSLLRGIGNTIYF
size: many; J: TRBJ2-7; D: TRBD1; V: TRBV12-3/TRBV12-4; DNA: TGTGCCAGCATAAGCACAGGGGGCTCCTACGAGCAGTACTTC; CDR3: CASISTGGSYEQYF
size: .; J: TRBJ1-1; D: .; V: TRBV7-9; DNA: TGTGCCAGCAGCATAACAGGGATCACTGAAGCTTTCTTT; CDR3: CASSITGITEAFF
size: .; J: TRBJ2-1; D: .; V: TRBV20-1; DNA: TGCAGTGCTAGAGCTGGTTGGAGCAGCTCCTACAATGAGCAGTTCTTC; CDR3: CSARAGWSSSYNEQFF
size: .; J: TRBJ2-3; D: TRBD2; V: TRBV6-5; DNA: TGTGCCAGCAGTAGCGGGGGGCCGGCAGATACGCAGTATTTT; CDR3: CASSSGGPADTQYF
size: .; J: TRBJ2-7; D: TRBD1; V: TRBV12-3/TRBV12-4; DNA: TGTGCCAGCAGCCCTAAATACGAAAGGGACAGGGATGTCCACGAGCAGTACTTC; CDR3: CASSPKYERDRDVHEQYF
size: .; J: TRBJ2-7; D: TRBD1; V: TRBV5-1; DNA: TGCGCCAGCAGCTTGGGGAAGGGACAGGGTCTCTACGAGCAGTACTTC; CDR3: CASSLGKGQGLYEQYF
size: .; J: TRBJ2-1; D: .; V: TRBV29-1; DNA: TGCAGCGTTGTGTTGAGGCTAGTCTTCGATGAGCAGTTCTTC; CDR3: CSVVLRLVFDEQFF
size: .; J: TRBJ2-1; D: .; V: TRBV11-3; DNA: TGTGCCAGCAGCTTAGAACCGACTATCTACAATGAGCAGTTCTTC; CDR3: CASSLEPTIYNEQFF
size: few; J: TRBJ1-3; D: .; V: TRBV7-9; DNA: TGTGCCAGCAGCTTAGTCCGGCGAATCGGTGCGGACACCATATATTTT; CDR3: CASSLVRRIGADTIYF
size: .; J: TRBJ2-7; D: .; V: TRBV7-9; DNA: TGTGCCAGCAGCTTAGGATGGGGGGACGAGCAGTACTTC; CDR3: CASSLGWGDEQYF
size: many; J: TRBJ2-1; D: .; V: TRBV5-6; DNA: TGTGCCAGCAGCTTGGGCGTGCCTAGCTCCTACAATGAGCAGTTCTTC; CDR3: CASSLGVPSSYNEQFF
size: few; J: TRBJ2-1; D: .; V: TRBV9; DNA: TGTGCCAGCAGCGTAGGGGGCATTGGAAATGAGCAGTTCTTC; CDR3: CASSVGGIGNEQFF
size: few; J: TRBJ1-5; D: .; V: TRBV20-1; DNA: TGCAGTGCTAGAGATGCTTCCCGGGGCCAGCCCCAGCATTTT; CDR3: CSARDASRGQPQHF